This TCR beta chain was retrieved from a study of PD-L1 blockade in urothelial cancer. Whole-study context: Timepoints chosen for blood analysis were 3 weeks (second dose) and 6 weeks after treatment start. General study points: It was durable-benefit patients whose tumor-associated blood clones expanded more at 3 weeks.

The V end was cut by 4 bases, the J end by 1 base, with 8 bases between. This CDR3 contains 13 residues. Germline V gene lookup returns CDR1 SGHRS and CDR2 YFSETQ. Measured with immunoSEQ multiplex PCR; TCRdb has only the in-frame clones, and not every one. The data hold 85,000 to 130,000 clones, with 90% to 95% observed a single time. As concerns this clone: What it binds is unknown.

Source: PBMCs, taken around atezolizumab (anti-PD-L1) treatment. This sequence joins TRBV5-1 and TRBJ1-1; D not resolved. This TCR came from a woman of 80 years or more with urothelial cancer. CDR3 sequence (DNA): TGCGCCAGCAGCCGGGAGGCGAACACTGAAGCTTTCTTT. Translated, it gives CASSREANTEAFF.